The following is a T cell receptor (beta chain) sequence with its context. Its antigen target is currently unknown. Base qualities are missing; no much larger clone stands one base away. The cohort comprised 670 or so healthy bone marrow donors. All cohort members were sampled while nominally healthy, although unrecorded immune exposures were likely present. The donor was CMV seronegative and was included in the group of a few hundred seronegative cohort members. Each donor provided a peripheral blood sample, and peripheral blood mononuclear cells were used for TCR beta sequencing. Genomic DNA was extracted from the blood cell samples with the Qiagen DNeasy Blood Extraction Kit. The sample is drawn from a study of cytomegalovirus exposure and HLA in healthy donors (dated by TCRdb to between 2016 and 2019). About the investigation overall: An earlier analysis of approximately 600 of the donors reported about 250 Gb of sequence data and 100 million to 140 million unique TCR beta sequences from 190 million or so T cells. An early release that covered 500 to 800 HLA-typed donors contained about 300 gigabases of sequencing data and approximately 85 million unique TCR sequences. Among the roughly 400 genotyped donors, around 81% belonged to the genetic ancestry cluster associated with self-reported Caucasian donors. The aim of the study was to test whether cataloging public T cell receptors could identify signatures of past pathogen exposure. The T cell repertoires of several hundred subjects were profiled by immunosequencing and related to cytomegalovirus serostatus. Along with the roughly 670-subject first cohort, a separate validation cohort of over a hundred different subjects was used. To predict cytomegalovirus infection status, the study brought together high-throughput TCR immunosequencing, statistical association of individual TCRs with disease status, and machine learning. To study patterns of TCR occurrence, a later analysis re-analyzed previously published TCR beta repertoires from 550 to 800 donors and added high-resolution HLA genotyping. The later analysis used no new phenotypic data to find candidate immune exposures, relying instead on TCR beta sequences and their occurrence across donors. An earlier analysis of 587 of the donors used high-throughput TCR beta sequencing to judge whether each TCR beta V gene segment behaved as functional or pseudogenic. Alongside the repertoire data, information on donor age, sex, ethnicity and CMV serostatus was compiled. A later genetic analysis used genome-wide SNP genotypes for about three fifths of the 666 donors, treating that subset as a discovery cohort. Every repertoire in the discovery cohort had been generated on one and the same sequencing platform. Both class I and class II loci were covered by HLA typing, at four-digit resolution. Typing coverage varied by locus: roughly 629-640 donors for A, B, C, DRB1 and DQB1; approximately 560 for DQA1; more than 600 for DPA1; roughly 450 for DPB1. Because of strong linkage in the cohort, roughly five DR-DQ haplotypes were treated as single units for association and clustering. Among around 400 genotyped donors of the cohort, an average of around 250,000 unique TCR beta nucleotide sequences was sequenced per donor, of which approximately 18% were non-productive. Here is what the overall study found, with its caveats: A later genetic analysis reported fewer N-insertions in productive TCRs among donors in an Asian-associated ancestry cluster than the approximately 700-donor mean. The earlier analysis of almost 600 of the donors excluded 15 to 20 rarely observed V segments, including chromosome 9 orphons, because counts were too low. According to a later analysis, most CMV-associated TCR beta chains appeared to be HLA-restricted, and the HLA associations seemed to be driven largely by CMV exposure. Because the 87-base-pair reads could not distinguish some IMGT-functional V segments, including TRBV6-2 and TRBV6-3, those segments were excluded. A further reported finding was that TCR beta sequences accurately predicted the HLA-A and HLA-B alleles for most subjects in the first cohort. Correlated functional status among segregating V segments might reflect linkage disequilibrium, but an unknown experimental factor could not be ruled out. According to a later analysis, parvovirus B19, influenza, CMV and Epstein-Barr virus appeared linked to several top co-occurrence clusters. This cohort had only TCR beta chains sequenced, and the lack of alpha or paired-chain data limited which features could be detected. Presence/absence analyses assumed roughly uniform sequencing depth across donors, an assumption that may not hold. It was suggested by the authors that the approach could potentially be generalized to other disease states and immunological phenotypes. Cytomegalovirus status was reported to be diagnosed by the classifier with high specificity and sensitivity in both the original and validation cohorts. Because some donors lacked HLA typing at each locus, the association tests relied only on the typed subset. A later analysis found that HLA-associated TCR beta chains were more clonally expanded and had lower generation probabilities than equally common non-associated chains. Immune exposure information for the cohort was limited to CMV serostatus. In an earlier analysis of 500 to 650 of the donors, most TCR beta V segments appeared in productive rearrangements about 90% or about 30% of the time, broadly matching IMGT annotations. A later genetic analysis associated a missense DCLRE1C variant with V-gene and J-gene trimming of TCR beta chains, and an independent cohort replicated the association. When HLA alleles, especially DR and DQ, strongly co-occurred, TCR associations were difficult to assign to individual alleles. A few of the identified cytomegalovirus-associated TCR beta chains were confirmed in vitro to be specific for cytomegalovirus antigens. A later analysis associated some 17,000 TCR beta sequences with specific HLA alleles at a false discovery rate of 0.05. A cluster of highly shared sequence variants was judged likely to represent a technical artifact of the sequencing pipeline. A total of about 180 TCR beta chains were listed by the study as associated with cytomegalovirus. In a later analysis, the rate of TCR association differed among HLA loci, with DRB1 alleles having the most associated TCRs and HLA-C alleles having the fewest. Most TCR sequences were seen in very few donors, while some public TCRs were found in many individuals.

The library was built by means of the immunoSEQ multiplex PCR assay. A mixture of 60 forward primers for TCR Vbeta segments and 13 reverse primers for TCR Jbeta segments was used in the multiplex PCR. Amplification of the CDR3 region of rearranged TCR beta genes was performed with a multiplex PCR assay on genomic DNA. The amplified TCR beta libraries were sequenced on the Illumina HiSeq System as 87-base-pair reads. Concerning the study's data processing: In a later analysis, some 80 million unique TCR beta chains were counted across the 650 to 700 repertoires, and about 9.9 million of these chains were shared by at least two donors. A nearest-neighbor algorithm error-corrected the raw reads and collapsed the reads into unique sequences, merging closely related sequences to remove PCR and sequencing errors. V, D and J gene segments were assigned by aligning CDR3 sequences to IMGT reference sequences. For a sequence to be retained, a match of at least six nucleotides to both a V gene segment and a J gene segment was required. Rearrangements were called productive when the CDR3 lacked stop codons and stayed in frame with V and J; all others were non-productive. CDR3 was defined by IMGT convention, running from the second conserved V-encoded cysteine to the conserved J-encoded phenylalanine. The earlier analysis of some 540 of the donors excluded any sequence lacking an unambiguous match to a single V gene segment. An earlier analysis of under 750 of the donors called V segments functional above 56.7% productive rearrangements and segregating when the between-donor standard deviation exceeded 5%. A statistical classification framework was developed to diagnose cytomegalovirus status using the catalog of TCR beta chain sequences. V and J gene assignment, in a later analysis, came from comparing TCR nucleotide sequences with IMGT/GENE-DB human TR gene sequences. In a later analysis, CDR3 sequences and most-parsimonious VDJ recombination scenarios were assigned using the TCRdist pipeline. In a later analysis, each TCR beta chain was defined by its CDR3 amino acid sequence together with its V-gene family, and reads lacking a unique V-gene family were excluded. To address suspected cross-contamination and a sequencing artifact, a later analysis removed under 600 highly shared, low-generation-probability nucleotide sequences. For each public chain, a later analysis derived a clonal expansion index from normalized ranks of inferred template counts within each repertoire. Generation probabilities in a later analysis came from a VDJ recombination model fitted to out-of-frame rearrangements, and those results were checked against IGoR. In a later analysis, TCR-TCR, TCR-HLA and TCR-CMV co-occurrence was scored with hypergeometric tests, and a repertoire-size bias correction was applied to TCR pairs. A later analysis estimated false discovery rates by permuting HLA or CMV assignments 20 times. In a later analysis, co-occurring TCRs were grouped using DBSCAN, with TCRdist sequence similarity added in when clustering inside HLA-allele-positive subsets. For co-occurrence clustering, repertoires with fewer than 30,000 or more than 120,000 public chains were excluded, along with a handful of repertoires with anomalous nucleotide sharing. TCRdb limited this immuneACCESS table to in-frame rearrangements with V and J called. A share of clones is missing; checked studies link under half to unresolved V genes, and the rest is unexplained. The V and J calls and clone size are taken from that table; D and trimming were inferred from the DNA. This sample has roughly 180,000 clones in its table, and about four fifths of those were observed once. The ten biggest clones cover 1.9% of the sample.

From V the trimming removes 1 base and from J it removes 3 bases, while the gene matches leave 1 base of the junction unaccounted for. The germline V gene encodes CDR1 LNHDA and CDR2 SQIVND (reference sequence). The CDR3 contains 14 residues, cysteine and phenylalanine counted. The read is trimmed to its CDR3 DNA, 42 bases read in frame from base 1. This clonotype was sampled from a woman in her twenties or thirties in good health and CMV-seronegative. The specimen sequenced was PBMCs. Recombination joined TRBV19 with TRBJ2-7; TRBD1 fits 9 bases in the junction. Here the CDR3 is given as CASSIGTGDYEQYF. At the DNA level, the sequence is TGTGCCAGTAGTATAGGGACAGGGGACTACGAGCAGTACTTC.